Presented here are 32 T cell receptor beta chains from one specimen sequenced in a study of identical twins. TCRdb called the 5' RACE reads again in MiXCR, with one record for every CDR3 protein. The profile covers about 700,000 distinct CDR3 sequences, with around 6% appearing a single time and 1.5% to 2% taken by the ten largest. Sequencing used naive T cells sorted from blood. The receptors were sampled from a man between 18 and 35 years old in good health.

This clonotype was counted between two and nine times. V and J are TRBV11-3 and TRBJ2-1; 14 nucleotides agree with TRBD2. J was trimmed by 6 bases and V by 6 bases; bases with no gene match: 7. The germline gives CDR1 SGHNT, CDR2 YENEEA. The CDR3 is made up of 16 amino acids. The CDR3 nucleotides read TGTGCCAGCAGGGCGACTAGCGGGAGGGGCAGCAATGAGCAGTTCTTC. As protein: CASRATSGRGSNEQFF.

CDR3 region: CASIVETGELFF. The CDR3, as DNA: TGTGCCAGCATCGTAGAAACCGGGGAGCTGTTTTTT. The chain employs TRBV12-3 or TRBV12-4 and TRBJ2-2, with D unclear. The V gene lost 7 bases and the J gene lost 5 bases, with 8 bases spanning the gap. There are 12 residues in the CDR3.

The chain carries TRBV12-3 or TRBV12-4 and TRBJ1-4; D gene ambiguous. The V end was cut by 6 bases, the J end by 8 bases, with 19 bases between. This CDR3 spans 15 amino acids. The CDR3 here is CASSDRRILGEKLFF. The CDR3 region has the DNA TGTGCCAGCAGCGACCGACGGATCCTAGGGGAAAAACTGTTTTTT.

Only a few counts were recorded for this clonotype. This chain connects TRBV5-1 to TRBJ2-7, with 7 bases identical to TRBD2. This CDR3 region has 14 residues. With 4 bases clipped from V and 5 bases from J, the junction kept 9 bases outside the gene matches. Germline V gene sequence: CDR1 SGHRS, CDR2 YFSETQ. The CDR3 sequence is CASSLGGVHNEQYF. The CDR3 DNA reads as TGCGCCAGCAGCCTGGGGGGGGTGCATAACGAGCAGTACTTC.

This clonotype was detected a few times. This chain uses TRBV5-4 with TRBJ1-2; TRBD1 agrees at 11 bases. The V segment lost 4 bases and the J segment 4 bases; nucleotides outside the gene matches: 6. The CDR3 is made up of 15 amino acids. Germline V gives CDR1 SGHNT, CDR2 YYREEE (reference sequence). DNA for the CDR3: TGTGCCAGCAGCACCCGGGACAGGGGGGCCTATGGCTACACCTTC. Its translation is CASSTRDRGAYGYTF. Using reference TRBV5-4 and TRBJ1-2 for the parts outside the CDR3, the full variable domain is ETGVTQSPTHLIKTRGQQVTLRCSSQSGHNTVSWYQQALGQGPQFIFQYYREEENGRGNFPPRFSGLQFPNYSSELNVNALELDDSALYLCASSTRDRGAYGYTFGSGTRLTVV.

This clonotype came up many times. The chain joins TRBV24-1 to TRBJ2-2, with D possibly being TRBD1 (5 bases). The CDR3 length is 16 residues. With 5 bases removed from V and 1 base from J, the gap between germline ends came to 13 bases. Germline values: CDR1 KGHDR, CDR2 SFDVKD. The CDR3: CATSVVGQRNTGELFF. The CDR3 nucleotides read TGTGCCACCAGTGTCGTGGGGCAGCGGAACACCGGGGAGCTGTTTTTT.

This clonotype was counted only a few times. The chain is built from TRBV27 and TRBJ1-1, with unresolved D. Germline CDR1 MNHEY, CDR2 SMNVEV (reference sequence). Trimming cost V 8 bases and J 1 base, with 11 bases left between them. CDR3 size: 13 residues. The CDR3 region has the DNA TGTGCCAGCGGCCCGGAGGGGAACACTGAAGCTTTCTTT. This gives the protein CASGPEGNTEAFF.

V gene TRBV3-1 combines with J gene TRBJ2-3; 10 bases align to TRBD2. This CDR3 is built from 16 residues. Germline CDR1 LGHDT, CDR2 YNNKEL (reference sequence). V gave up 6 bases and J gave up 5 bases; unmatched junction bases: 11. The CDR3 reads CASSSKREGPGDTQYF. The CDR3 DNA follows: TGTGCCAGCAGTTCGAAGCGGGAGGGGCCCGGAGATACGCAGTATTTT.

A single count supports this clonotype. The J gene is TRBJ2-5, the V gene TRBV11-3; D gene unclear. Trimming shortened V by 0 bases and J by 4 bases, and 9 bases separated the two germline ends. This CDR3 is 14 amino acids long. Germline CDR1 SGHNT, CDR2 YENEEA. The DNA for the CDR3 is TGTGCCAGCAGCTTAGAGCTATCCAGAGAGACCCAGTACTTC. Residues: CASSLELSRETQYF.

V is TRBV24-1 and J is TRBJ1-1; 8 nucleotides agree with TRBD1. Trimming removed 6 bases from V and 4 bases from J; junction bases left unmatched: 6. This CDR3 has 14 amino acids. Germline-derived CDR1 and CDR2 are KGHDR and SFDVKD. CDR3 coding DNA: TGTGCCACCAGTCCCGGACAGGGTGGCACTGAAGCTTTCTTT. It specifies CATSPGQGGTEAFF.

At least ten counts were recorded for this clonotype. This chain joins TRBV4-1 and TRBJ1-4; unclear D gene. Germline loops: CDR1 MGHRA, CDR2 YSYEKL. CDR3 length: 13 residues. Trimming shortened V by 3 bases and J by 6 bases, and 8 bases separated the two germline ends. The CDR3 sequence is CASSQNSYEKLFF. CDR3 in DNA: TGCGCCAGCAGCCAGAACAGCTATGAAAAACTGTTTTTT.

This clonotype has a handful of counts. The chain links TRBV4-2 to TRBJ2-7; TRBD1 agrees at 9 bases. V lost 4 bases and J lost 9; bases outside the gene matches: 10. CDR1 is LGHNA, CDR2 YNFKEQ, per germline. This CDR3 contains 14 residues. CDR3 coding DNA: TGTGCCAGCAGCCCTGGGGACAGGGAGACTCGGCAGTACTTC. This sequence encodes CASSPGDRETRQYF.

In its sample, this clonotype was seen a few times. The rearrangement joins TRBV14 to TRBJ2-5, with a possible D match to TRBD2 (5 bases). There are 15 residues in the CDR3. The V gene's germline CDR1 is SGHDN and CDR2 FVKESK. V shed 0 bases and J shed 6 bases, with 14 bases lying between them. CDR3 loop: CASSQDGRQGKTQYF. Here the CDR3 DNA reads TGTGCCAGCAGCCAAGATGGGAGACAAGGCAAGACCCAGTACTTC.

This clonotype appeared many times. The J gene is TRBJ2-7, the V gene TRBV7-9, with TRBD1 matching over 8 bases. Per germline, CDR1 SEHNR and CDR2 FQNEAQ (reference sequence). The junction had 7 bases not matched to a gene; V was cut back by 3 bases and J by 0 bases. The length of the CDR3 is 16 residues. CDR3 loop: CASSFMAGGFSYEQYF. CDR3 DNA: TGTGCCAGCAGCTTTATGGCAGGGGGCTTCTCCTACGAGCAGTACTTC.

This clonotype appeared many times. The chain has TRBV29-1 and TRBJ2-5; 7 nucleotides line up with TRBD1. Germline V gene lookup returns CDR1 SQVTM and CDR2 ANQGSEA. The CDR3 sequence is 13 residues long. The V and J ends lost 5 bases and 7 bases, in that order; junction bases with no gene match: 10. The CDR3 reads CSVLTGPGWTQYF. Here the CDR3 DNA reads TGCAGCGTTTTGACAGGGCCTGGGTGGACCCAGTACTTC.

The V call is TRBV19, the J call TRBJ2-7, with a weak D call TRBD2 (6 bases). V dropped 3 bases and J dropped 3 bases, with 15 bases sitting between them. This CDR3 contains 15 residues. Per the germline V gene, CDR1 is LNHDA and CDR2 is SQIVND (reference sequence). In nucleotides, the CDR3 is TGTGCCAGTAGTATTTCCGCTAGCGTAAACTACGAGCAGTACTTC. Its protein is CASSISASVNYEQYF.

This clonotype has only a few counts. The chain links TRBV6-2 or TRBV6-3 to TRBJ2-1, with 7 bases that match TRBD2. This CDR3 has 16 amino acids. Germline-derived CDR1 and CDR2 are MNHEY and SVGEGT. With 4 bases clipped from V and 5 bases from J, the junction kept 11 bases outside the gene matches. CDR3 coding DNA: TGTGCCAGCAGTTCGAACGCGGGAGTTGGAGACAATGAGCAGTTCTTC. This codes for CASSSNAGVGDNEQFF.

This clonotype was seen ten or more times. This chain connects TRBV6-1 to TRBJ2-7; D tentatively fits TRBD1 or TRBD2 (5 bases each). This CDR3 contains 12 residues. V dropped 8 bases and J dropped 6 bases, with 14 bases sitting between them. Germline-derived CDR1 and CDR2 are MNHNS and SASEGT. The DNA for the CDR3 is TGTGCCAGCGGTTCGGGGCTCCTCGAGCAGTACTTC. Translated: CASGSGLLEQYF.

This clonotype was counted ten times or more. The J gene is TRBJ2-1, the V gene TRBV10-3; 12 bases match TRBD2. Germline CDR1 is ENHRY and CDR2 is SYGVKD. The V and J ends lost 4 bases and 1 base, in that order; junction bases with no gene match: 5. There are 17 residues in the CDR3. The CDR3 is CAISALAGGKSYNEQFF. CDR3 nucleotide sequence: TGTGCCATCAGTGCGCTAGCGGGAGGGAAATCCTACAATGAGCAGTTCTTC.

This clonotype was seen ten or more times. The CDR3 nucleotides read TGCAGTGCTAGTCGGGAGGACAGGGTCAACAATGAGCAGTTCTTC. It translates to CSASREDRVNNEQFF. The genes are TRBV20-1 and TRBJ2-1; a possible D gene is TRBD1 (8 bases). This CDR3 is 15 amino acids long. Germline V gene lookup returns CDR1 DFQATT and CDR2 SNEGSKA (reference sequence). The V gene lost 3 bases and the J gene lost 5 bases, with 17 bases spanning the gap.

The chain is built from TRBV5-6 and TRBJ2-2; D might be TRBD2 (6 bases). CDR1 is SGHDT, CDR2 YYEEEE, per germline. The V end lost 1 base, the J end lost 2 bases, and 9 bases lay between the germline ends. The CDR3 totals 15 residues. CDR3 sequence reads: CASSLWRGNTGELFF. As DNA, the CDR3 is TGTGCCAGCAGCTTGTGGAGGGGAAACACCGGGGAGCTGTTTTTT.

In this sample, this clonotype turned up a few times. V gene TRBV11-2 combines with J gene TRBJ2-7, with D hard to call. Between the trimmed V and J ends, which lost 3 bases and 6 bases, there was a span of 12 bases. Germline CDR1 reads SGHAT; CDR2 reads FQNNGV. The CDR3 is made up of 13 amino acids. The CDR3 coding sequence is TGTGCCAGCAGCTTGGACGCCAACAGCGAGCAGTACGTC. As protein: CASSLDANSEQYV.

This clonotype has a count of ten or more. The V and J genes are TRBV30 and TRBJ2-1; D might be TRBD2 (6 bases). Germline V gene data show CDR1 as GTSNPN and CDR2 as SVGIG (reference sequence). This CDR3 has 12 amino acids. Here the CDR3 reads CVMAGRAEEQFF. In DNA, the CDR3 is TGTGTAATGGCGGGACGAGCAGAGGAGCAGTTCTTC.

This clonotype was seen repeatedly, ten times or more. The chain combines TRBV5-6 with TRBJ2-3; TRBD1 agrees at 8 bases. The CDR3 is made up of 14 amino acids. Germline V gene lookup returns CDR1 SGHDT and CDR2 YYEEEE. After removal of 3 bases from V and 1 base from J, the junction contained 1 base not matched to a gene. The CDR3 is CASSSGQGTDTQYF. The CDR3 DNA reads TGTGCCAGCAGCTCGGGACAGGGCACAGATACGCAGTATTTT.

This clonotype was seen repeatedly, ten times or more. The CDR3, as DNA: TGTGCCACCAAACCGTACGGGACGGAGAACACTGAAGCTTTCTTT. It codes for CATKPYGTENTEAFF. V is TRBV2 and J is TRBJ1-1, with D possibly being TRBD1 (5 bases). The CDR3 spans 15 residues. V was clipped by 10 bases and J by 1 base, with 19 bases between them. Germline V gives CDR1 SNHLY, CDR2 FYNNEI.

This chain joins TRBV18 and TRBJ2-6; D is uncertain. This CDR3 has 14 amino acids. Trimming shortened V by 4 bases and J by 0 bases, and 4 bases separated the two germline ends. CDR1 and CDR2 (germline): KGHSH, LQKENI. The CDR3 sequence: CASSQSSGANVLTF. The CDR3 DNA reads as TGTGCCAGCTCACAAAGCTCTGGGGCCAACGTCCTGACTTTC.

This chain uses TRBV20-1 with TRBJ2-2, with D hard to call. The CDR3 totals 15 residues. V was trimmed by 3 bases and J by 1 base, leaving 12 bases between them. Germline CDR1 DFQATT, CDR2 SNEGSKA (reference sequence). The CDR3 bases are TGCAGTGCTAGGGCTACCCCCCAGAACACCGGGGAGCTGTTTTTT. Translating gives CSARATPQNTGELFF.

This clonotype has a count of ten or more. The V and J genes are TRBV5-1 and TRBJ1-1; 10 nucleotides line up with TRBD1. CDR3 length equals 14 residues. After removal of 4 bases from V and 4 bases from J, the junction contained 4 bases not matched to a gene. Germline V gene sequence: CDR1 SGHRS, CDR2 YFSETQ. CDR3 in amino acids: CASSKTGGSTEAFF. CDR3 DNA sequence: TGCGCCAGCAGCAAGACAGGGGGCAGCACTGAAGCTTTCTTT.

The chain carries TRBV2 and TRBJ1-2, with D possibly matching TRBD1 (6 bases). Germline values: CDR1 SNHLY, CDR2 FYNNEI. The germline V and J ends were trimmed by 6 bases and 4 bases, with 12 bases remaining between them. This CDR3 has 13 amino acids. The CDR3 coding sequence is TGTGCCAGCAGCGACGGACAGCCCTATGGCTACACCTTC. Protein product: CASSDGQPYGYTF.

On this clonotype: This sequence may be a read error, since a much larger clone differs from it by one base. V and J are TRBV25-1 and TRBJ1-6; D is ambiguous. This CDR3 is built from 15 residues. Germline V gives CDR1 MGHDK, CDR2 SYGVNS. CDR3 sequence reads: CASSEDSQHNSPLYF. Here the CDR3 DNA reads TGTGCCAGCAGTGAGGATAGCCAGCATAATTCACCCCTCTACTTT.

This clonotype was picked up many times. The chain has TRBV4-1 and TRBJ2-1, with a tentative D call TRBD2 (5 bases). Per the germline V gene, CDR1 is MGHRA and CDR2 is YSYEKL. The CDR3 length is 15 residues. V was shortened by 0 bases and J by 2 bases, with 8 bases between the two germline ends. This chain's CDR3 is CASSQERGPYNEQFF. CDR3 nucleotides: TGCGCCAGCAGCCAAGAACGGGGTCCCTACAATGAGCAGTTCTTC.

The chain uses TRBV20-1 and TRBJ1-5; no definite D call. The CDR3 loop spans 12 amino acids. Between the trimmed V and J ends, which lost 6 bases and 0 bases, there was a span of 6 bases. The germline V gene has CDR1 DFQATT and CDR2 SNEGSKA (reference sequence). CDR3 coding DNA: TGCAGTGCGACGGATAGCAATCAGCCCCAGCATTTT. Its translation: CSATDSNQPQHF.